This TCR beta chain is drawn from a study of neurological immune-mediated disorders. The study built unsorted libraries from 2 million PBMCs kept at -80 C. This clonotype was recorded at least ten times. Its antigen is not known. Study-level results: Multiple sclerosis, the disease with the least TCR clonal expansion, fell below healthy controls, whereas HTLV-1-associated myelopathy showed the most. Expanded clones shared no CDR3 amino acid sequences across subjects, suggesting private repertoires in all groups.

The cDNA was generated by 5'RACE with 10-nucleotide random UMIs. From the 5' RACE reads, TCRdb called clonotypes with MiXCR, one entry per CDR3 protein. The sample contains 50,000 to 55,000 distinct CDR3 sequences, about a tenth of which appear only once. V was clipped by 0 bases and J by 4 bases, with 6 bases between them. The CDR3 covers 14 residues. Germline CDR1 and CDR2: MNHEY and SVGAGI. The clonotype was recovered from a man between 65 and 79 years old with HTLV-1-associated myelopathy (HAM/TSP). Sequenced: PBMCs. The chain is built from TRBV6-5 and TRBJ1-4; possibly TRBD1 for D (5 bases). The CDR3: CASSYSGGNEKLFF. The CDR3 region has the DNA TGTGCCAGCAGTTACTCGGGGGGTAATGAAAAACTGTTTTTT.